At least ten counts were recorded for the clone carrying this T cell receptor beta chain. Its target is unknown. TCRdb re-called the RT-PCR reads through MiXCR, storing one row per CDR3 protein. This table has about 160,000 distinct CDR3 sequences, roughly 10% appearing once. CDR3 length: 17 residues. With V trimmed by 4 bases and J by 6 bases, 13 bases remained unmatched. In germline, CDR1 is SGHTA, CDR2 FQGNSA. The entry originates in a study of response to subunit inactivated influenza vaccine. Whole-study findings and limits: With each seasonal influenza vaccination, the authors suggested, few new T cells are recruited.

The source is a man aged 50 to 69 who received an inactivated influenza vaccine. The input for sequencing was CD8+ T cells sorted from PBMCs, taken around 25 months after vaccination. The chain carries TRBV7-2 and TRBJ2-3; 10 nucleotides agree with TRBD2. The chain's CDR3 is CASSWWLASGRADTQYF. DNA of the CDR3: TGTGCCAGCAGCTGGTGGCTGGCTAGCGGGAGAGCGGATACGCAGTATTTT.